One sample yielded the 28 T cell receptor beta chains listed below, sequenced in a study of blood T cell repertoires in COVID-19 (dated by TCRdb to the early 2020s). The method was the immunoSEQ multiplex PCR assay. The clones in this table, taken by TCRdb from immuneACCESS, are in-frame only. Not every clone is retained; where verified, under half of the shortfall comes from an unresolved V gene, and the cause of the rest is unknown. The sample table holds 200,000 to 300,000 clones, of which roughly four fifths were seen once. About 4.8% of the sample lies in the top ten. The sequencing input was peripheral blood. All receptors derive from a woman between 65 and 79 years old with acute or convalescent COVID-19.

In nucleotides, the CDR3 is TGTGCCAGCAGCCCCCCAGGGGTTGGCGGCTACACCTTC. Its translation: CASSPPGVGGYTF. V is TRBV9 and J is TRBJ1-2; D possibly corresponds to TRBD1 (6 bases). V was trimmed by 4 bases and J by 8 bases, leaving 15 bases between them. The length of the CDR3 is 13 residues. The germline V gene encodes CDR1 SGDLS and CDR2 YYNGEE.

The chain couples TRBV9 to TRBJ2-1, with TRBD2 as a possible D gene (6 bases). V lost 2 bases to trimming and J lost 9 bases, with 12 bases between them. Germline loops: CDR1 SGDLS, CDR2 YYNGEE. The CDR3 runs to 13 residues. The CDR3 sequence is CASSVGDWSEQFF. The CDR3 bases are TGTGCCAGCAGCGTGGGGGACTGGAGTGAGCAGTTCTTC. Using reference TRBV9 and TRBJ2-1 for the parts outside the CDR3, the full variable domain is DSGVTQTPKHLITATGQRVTLRCSPRSGDLSVYWYQQSLDQGLQFLIQYYNGEERAKGNILERFSAQQFPDLHSELNLSSLELGDSALYFCASSVGDWSEQFFGPGTRLTVL.

Written as DNA, the CDR3 is TGTGCCAGCAGCGACAGGACAGGCTACTATGGCTACACCTTC. It codes for CASSDRTGYYGYTF. V is TRBV7-2 and J is TRBJ1-2; 7 bases agree with TRBD1. Germline trimming cut 5 bases from V and 3 bases from J; bases unmatched to any gene: 6. CDR1 and CDR2 from the germline V gene are SGHTA and FQGNSA. CDR3 length equals 14 residues.

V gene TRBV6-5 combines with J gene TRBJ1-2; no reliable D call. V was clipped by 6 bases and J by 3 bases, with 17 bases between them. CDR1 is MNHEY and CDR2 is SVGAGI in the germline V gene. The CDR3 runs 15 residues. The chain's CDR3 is CASRPRGANYYGYTF. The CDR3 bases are TGTGCCAGCAGACCCCGAGGAGCCAACTACTATGGCTACACCTTC.

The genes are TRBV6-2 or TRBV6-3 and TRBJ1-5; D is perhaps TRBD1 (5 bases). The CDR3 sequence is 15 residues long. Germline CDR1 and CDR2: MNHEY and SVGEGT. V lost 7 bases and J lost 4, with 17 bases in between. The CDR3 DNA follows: TGTGCCAGCACCCCCCTAGGGGCGACTAATCAGCCCCAGCATTTT. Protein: CASTPLGATNQPQHF.

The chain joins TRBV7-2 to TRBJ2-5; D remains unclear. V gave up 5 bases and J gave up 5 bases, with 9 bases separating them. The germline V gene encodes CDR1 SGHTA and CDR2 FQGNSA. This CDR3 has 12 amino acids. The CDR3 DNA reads TGTGCCAGCAGCAGCCTCCGGGAGACCCAGTACTTC. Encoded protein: CASSSLRETQYF.

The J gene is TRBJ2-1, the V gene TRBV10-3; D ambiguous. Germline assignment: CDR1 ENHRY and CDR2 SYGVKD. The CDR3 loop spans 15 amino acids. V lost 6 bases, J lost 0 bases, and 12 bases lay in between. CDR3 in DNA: TGTGCCATCAGCCGGGTCATGAGCTCCTACAATGAGCAGTTCTTC. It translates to CAISRVMSSYNEQFF.

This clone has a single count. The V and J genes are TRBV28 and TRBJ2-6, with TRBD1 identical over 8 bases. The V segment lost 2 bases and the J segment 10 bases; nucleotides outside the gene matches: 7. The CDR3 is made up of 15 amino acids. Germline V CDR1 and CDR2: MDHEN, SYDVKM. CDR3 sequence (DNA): TGTGCCAGCAGTTTACTAAGGGACAGGAGGAACGTCCTGACTTTC. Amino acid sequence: CASSLLRDRRNVLTF.

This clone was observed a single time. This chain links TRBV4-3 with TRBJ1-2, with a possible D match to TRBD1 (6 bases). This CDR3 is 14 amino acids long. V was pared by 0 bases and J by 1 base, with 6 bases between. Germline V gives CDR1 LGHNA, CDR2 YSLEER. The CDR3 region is CASSQDRGNYGYTF. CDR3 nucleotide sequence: TGCGCCAGCAGCCAAGACAGGGGTAACTATGGCTACACCTTC.

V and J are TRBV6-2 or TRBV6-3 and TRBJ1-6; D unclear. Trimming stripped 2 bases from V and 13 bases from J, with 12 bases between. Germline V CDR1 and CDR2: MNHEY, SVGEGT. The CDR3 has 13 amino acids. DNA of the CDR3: TGTGCCAGCAGTTACCTCCTCCGAGGTCCCCTCCACTTT. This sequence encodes CASSYLLRGPLHF.

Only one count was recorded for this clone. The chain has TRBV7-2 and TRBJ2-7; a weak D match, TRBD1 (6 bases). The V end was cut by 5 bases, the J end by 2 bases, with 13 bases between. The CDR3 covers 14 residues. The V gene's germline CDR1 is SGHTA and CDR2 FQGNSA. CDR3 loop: CASSTGKWAYEQYF. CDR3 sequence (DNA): TGTGCCAGCAGCACAGGGAAGTGGGCCTACGAGCAGTACTTC. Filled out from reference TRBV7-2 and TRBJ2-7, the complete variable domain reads GAGVSQSPSNKVTEKGKDVELRCDPISGHTALYWYRQSLGQGLEFLIYFQGNSAPDKSGLPSDRFSAERTGGSVSTLTIQRTQQEDSAVYLCASSTGKWAYEQYFGPGTRLTVT.

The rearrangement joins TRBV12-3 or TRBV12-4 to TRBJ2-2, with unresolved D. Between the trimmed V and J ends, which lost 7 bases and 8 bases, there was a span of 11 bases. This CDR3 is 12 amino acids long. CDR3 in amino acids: CASTTRLGELFF. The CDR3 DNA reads TGTGCCAGCACCACGAGGCTAGGGGAGCTGTTTTTT.

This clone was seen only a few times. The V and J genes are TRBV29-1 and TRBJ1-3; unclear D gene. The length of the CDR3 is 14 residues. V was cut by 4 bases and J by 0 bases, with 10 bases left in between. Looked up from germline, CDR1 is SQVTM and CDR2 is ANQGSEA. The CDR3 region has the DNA TGCAGCGTTGTCGAGGCAACCTCTGGAAACACCATATATTTT. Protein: CSVVEATSGNTIYF.

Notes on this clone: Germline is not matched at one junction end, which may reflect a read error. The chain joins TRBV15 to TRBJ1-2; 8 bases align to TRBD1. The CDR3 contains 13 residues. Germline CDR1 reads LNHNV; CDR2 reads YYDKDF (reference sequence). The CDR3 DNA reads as TGTGCCACCAGCAGAGATAATCTCGGGACAGGTGGCTTC. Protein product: CATSRDNLGTGGF.

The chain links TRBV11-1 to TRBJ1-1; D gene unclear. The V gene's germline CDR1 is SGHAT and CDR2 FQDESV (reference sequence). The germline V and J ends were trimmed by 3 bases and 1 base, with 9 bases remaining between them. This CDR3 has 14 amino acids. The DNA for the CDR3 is TGTGCCAGCAGCTTGAGTACAGAGAACACTGAAGCTTTCTTT. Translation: CASSLSTENTEAFF.

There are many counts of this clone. CDR3 in DNA: TGTGCCAGCAGCGGACAGGGGAATAATTCACCCCTCCACTTT. It codes for CASSGQGNNSPLHF. V usage is TRBV9 and J usage is TRBJ1-6; 8 nucleotides agree with TRBD1. V shed 3 bases and J 5 bases; nucleotides not matched to a gene: 1. The CDR3 is made up of 14 amino acids. Germline loops: CDR1 SGDLS, CDR2 YYNGEE.

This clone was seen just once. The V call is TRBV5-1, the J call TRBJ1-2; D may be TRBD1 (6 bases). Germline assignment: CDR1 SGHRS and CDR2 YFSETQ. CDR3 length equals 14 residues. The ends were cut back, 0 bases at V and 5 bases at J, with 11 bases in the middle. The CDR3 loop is CASSLERTEYGYTF. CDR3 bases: TGCGCCAGCAGCTTGGAGCGGACAGAGTATGGCTACACCTTC.

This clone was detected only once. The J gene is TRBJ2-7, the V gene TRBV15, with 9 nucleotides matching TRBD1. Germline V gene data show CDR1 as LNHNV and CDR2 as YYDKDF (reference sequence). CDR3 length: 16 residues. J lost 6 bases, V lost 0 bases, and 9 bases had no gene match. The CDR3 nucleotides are TGTGCCACCAGCAGAGATTGGGGGGGACAGGGCTGCGAGCAGTACTTC. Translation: CATSRDWGGQGCEQYF. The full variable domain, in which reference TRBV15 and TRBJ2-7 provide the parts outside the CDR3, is DAMVIQNPRYQVTQFGKPVTLSCSQTLNHNVMYWYQQKSSQAPKLLFHYYDKDFNNEADTPDNFQSRRPNTSFCFLDIRSPGLGDTAMYLCATSRDWGGQGCEQYFGPGTRLTVT.

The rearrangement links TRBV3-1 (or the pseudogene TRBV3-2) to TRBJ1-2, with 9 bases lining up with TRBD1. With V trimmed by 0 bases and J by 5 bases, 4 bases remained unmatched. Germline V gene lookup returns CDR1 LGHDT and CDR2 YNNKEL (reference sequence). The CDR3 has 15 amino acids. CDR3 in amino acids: CASSQDAQGAYGYTF. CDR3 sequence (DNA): TGTGCCAGCAGCCAAGATGCACAGGGGGCGTATGGCTACACCTTC.

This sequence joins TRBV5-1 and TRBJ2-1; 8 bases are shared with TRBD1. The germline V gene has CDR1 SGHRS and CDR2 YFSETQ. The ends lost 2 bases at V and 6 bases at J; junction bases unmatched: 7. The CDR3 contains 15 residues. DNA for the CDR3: TGCGCCAGCAGCTTTGAGCCAGGGGGCCTCAATGAGCAGTTCTTC. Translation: CASSFEPGGLNEQFF.

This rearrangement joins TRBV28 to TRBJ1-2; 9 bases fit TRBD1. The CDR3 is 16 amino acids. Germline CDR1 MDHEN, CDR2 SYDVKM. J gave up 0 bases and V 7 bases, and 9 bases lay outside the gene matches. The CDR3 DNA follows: TGTGCCAGCATCCCGACAGGGGGGTTTTCTAACTATGGCTACACCTTC. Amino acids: CASIPTGGFSNYGYTF.

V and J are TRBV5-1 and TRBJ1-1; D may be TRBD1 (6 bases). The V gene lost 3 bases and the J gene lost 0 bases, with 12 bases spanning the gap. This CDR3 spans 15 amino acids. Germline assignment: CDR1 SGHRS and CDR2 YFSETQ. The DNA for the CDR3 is TGCGCCAGCAGCTCGGTACAGGGTATGAACACTGAAGCTTTCTTT. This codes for CASSSVQGMNTEAFF.

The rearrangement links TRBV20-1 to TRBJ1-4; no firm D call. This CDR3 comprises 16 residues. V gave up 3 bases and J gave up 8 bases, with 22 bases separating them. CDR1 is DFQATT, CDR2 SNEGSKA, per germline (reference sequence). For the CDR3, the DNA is TGCAGTGCTAGTCCCACCGATGCTCTCCGAGGGGAAAAACTGTTTTTT. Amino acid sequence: CSASPTDALRGEKLFF.

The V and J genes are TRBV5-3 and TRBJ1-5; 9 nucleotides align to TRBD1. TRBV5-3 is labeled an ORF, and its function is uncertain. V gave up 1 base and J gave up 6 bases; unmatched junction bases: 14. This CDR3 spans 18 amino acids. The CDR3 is CARSLIAGQGVVGQPQHF. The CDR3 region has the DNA TGTGCCAGAAGCTTGATTGCGGGACAGGGAGTAGTGGGTCAGCCCCAGCATTTT.

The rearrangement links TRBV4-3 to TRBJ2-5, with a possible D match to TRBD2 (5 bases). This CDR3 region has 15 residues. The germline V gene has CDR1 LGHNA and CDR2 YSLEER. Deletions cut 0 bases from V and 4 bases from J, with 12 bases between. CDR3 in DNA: TGCGCCAGCAGCCAAGAGGCCGGGGAAGGAGAGACCCAGTACTTC. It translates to CASSQEAGEGETQYF.

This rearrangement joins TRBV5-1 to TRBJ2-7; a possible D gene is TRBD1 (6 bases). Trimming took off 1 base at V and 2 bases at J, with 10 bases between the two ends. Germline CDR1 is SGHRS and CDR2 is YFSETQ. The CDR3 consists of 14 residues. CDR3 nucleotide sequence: TGCGCCAGCAGCTTGACAGGGAGTGCCTACGAGCAGTACTTC. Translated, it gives CASSLTGSAYEQYF.

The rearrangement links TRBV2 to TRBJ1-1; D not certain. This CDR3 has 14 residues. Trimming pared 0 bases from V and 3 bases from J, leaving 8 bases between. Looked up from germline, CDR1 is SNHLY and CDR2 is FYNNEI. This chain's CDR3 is CASSEAAGYTEAFF. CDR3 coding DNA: TGTGCCAGCAGTGAAGCGGCAGGTTACACTGAAGCTTTCTTT.

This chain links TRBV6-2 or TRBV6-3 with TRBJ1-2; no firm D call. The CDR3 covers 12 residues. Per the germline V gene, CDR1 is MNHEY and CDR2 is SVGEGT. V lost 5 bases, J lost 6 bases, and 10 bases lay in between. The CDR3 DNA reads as TGTGCCAGCAGTAGCCAAACGGATGGCTACACCTTC. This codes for CASSSQTDGYTF.